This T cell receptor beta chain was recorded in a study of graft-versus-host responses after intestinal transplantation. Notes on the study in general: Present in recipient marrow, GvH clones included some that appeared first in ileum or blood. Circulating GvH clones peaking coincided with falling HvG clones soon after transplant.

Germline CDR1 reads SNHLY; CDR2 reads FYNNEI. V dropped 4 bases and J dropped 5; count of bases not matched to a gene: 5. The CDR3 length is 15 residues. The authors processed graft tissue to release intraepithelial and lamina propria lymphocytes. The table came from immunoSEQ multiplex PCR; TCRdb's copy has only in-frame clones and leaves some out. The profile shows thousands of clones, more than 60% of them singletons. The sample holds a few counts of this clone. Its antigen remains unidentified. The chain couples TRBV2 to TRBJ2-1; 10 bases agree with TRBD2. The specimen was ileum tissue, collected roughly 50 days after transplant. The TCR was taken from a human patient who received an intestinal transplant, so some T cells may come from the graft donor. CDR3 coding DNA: TGTGCCAGCAGTGTGGCTAGCGGGGGCCACAATGAGCAGTTCTTC. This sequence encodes CASSVASGGHNEQFF. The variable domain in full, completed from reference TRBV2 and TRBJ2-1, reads EPEVTQTPSHQVTQMGQEVILRCVPISNHLYFYWYRQILGQKVEFLVSFYNNEISEKSEIFDDQFSVERPDGSNFTLKIRSTKLEDSAMYFCASSVASGGHNEQFFGPGTRLTVL.